The subject of this entry is one TCR beta chain. The antigen remains unidentified. The CDR3 has 14 residues. Germline V gene lookup returns CDR1 SGHTA and CDR2 FQGNSA. This entry belongs to a study of CXCR3-negative and CXCR3-positive naive CD8 T cells. The TRB libraries of cDNA were built by UMI-labeled 5' RACE. TCRdb processed the 5' RACE reads again and assigns one entry to each CDR3 protein, with no DNA. The sample totals 150,000 to 180,000 distinct CDR3 sequences. The study, taken as a whole, reports: Within a donor, both naive subsets shared TRBV-TRBJ usage, unlike memory cells. Compared with CXCR3-negative naive cells, CXCR3-positive naive cells showed more hydrophobic TRB CDR3s.

The chain links TRBV7-2 to TRBJ2-3; lacking DNA, the TRBD2 call made by TCRdb goes unchecked. The sequencing sample was made of naive CXCR3+ CD8+ T cells from blood. Subset: CD45RO-CCR7+CD27+CD95- naive CD8+ T cells expressing CXCR3 (TNR3+). The sequence was collected from a human donor in good health. Some clones in this sample may be carry-over from other donors' samples. Here the CDR3 reads CASSLPGLQQDPAF. Full variable domain (rest looked up from reference TRBV7-2 and TRBJ2-3): GAGVSQSPSNKVTEKGKDVELRCDPISGHTALYWYRQSLGQGLEFLIYFQGNSAPDKSGLPSDRFSAERTGGSVSTLTIQRTQQEDSAVYLCASSLPGLQQDPAFGPGTRLTVL.